The clone carrying this TCR beta chain has at least ten counts. The entry originates in a study of T cells after yellow fever vaccination. Overall study context: Low-cell-number fractions were prepared with SMART-Seq v4 Ultra Low Input.

Via MiXCR, TCRdb re-called the 5' RACE reads, giving one row per CDR3 protein. The sample records 80,000 to 100,000 distinct CDR3 sequences, about 8.2% being singletons. V lost 5 bases and J lost 2, with 15 bases in between. The CDR3 loop spans 15 amino acids. CDR1 is MNHEY, CDR2 SVGEGT, per germline. The TCR was taken from a man in his late teens or twenties who received the YFV17D yellow fever vaccine. The sequencing used CD8+ T cells not binding an NS4B(214-222) dextramer, sorted from PBMCs, collected approximately 15 days after the first yellow fever vaccination. The J gene is TRBJ1-1, the V gene TRBV6-2 or TRBV6-3; possibly TRBD1 for D (5 bases). The CDR3, as DNA: TGTGCCAGCAGTGCCGCCAGGGAGGTAAACACTGAAGCTTTCTTT. Protein: CASSAAREVNTEAFF.